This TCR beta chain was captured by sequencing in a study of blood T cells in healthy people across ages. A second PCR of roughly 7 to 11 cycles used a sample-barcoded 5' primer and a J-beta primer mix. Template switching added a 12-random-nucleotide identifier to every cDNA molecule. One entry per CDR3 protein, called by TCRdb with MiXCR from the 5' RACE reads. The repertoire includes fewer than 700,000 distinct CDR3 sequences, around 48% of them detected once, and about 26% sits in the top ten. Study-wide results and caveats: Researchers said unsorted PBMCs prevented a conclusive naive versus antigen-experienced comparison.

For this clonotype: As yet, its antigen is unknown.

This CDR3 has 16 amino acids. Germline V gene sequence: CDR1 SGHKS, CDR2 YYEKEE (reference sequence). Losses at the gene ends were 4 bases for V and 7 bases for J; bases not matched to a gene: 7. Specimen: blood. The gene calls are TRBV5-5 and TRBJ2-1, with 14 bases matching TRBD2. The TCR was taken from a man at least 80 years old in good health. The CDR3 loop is CASSRMTSGGANEQFF. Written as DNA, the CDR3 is TGTGCCAGCAGCCGAATGACTAGCGGGGGGGCAAATGAGCAGTTCTTC.